The source of this T cell receptor (beta chain) is a study of cytomegalovirus exposure and HLA in healthy donors. Findings and caveats of the study: Across donors, most TCRs were seen rarely, yet some public ones were widespread.

The J segment lost 9 bases and the V segment lost 5 bases, leaving 3 bases of the junction unmatched. The CDR3 is 11 residues long. Germline loops: CDR1 MNHNY, CDR2 SVGAGI (reference sequence). A remark on this clone: Its antigen is currently unknown.

The PCR used 60 Vbeta and 13 Jbeta primers. Assay: immunoSEQ multiplex PCR; the TCRdb copy retains only in-frame clones and omits some. Altogether 200,000 to 250,000 clones are present, about 70% being singletons, with the ten largest covering about 1.9%. The receptor was isolated from a woman between 25 and 40 years old in good health and CMV-seronegative. V gene TRBV6-6 combines with J gene TRBJ1-1; 7 bases align to TRBD1. The sequenced material came from PBMCs. CDR3 nucleotides: TGTGCCAGCAGTCCCAGGGGGAAAGCTTTCTTT. This gives the protein CASSPRGKAFF.